The clone carrying this T cell receptor (beta chain) was recorded many times. The antigen remains unidentified. The sample belongs to a study of T cells in Graves' hyperthyroidism and ophthalmopathy. General study results and limits: Blood held most thyroid clonotypes expanded above 0.001 frequency.

PBMCs came from around 10 ml fresh peripheral blood. The germline V gene has CDR1 MNHEY and CDR2 SMNVEV (reference sequence). The CDR3 loop spans 21 amino acids. Trimming took off 0 bases at V and 1 base at J, with 27 bases between the two ends. Template material for amplifying TCR beta CDR3 regions consisted of RNA transcripts. RT-PCR in the first round (using the HTBI primer set) targeted the TCR CDR3. Via MiXCR, TCRdb re-called the multiplex PCR reads, giving one row per CDR3 protein. The table has around 430,000 distinct CDR3 sequences, 14% to 15% seen once. This rearrangement joins TRBV27 to TRBJ1-1, with D hard to call. Sequencing input: blood. The TCR sequence derives from a woman between 25 and 40 years old with Graves' hyperthyroidism. Written as DNA, the CDR3 is TGTGCCAGCAGTTTATCGCCCTCGTGGGGAGAGTCCCTCGTTGGGAACACTGAAGCTTTCTTT. It codes for CASSLSPSWGESLVGNTEAFF.